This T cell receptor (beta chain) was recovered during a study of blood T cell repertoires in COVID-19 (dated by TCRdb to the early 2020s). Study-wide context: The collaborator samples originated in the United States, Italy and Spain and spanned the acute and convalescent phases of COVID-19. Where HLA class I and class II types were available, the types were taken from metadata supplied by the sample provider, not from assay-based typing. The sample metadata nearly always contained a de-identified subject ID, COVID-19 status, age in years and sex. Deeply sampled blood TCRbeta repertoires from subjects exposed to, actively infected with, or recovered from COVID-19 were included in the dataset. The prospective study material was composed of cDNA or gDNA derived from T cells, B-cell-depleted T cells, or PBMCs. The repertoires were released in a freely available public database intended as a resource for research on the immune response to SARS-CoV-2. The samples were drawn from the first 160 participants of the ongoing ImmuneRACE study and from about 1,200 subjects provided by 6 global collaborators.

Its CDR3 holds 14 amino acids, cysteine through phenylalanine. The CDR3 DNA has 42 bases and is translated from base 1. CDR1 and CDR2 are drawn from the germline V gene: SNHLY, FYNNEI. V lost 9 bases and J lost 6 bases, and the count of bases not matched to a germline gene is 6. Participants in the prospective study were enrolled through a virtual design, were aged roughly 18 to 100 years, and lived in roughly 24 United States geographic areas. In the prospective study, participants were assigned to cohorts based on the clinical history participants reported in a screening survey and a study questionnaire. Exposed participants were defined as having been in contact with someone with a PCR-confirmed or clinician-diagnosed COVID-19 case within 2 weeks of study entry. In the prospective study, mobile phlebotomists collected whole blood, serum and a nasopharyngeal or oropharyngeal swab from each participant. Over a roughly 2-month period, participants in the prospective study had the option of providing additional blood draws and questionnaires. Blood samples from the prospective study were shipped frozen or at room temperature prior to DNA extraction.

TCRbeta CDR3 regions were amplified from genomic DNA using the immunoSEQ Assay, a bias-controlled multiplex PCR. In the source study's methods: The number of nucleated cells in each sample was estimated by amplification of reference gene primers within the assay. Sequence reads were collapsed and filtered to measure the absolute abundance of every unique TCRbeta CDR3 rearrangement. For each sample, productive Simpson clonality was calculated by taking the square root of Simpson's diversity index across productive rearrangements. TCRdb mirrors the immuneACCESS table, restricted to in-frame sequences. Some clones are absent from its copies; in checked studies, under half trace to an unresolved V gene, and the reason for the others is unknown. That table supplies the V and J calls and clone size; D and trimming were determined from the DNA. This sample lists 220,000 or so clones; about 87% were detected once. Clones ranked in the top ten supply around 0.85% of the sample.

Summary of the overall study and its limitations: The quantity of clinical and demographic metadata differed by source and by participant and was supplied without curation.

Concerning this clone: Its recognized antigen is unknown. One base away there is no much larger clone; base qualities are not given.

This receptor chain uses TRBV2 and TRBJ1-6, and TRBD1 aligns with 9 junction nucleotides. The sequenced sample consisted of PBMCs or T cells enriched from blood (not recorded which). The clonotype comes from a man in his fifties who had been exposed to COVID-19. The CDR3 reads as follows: CASSPGQGNSPLHF. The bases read TGTGCCAGTTCACCGGGACAGGGTAATTCACCCCTCCACTTT.